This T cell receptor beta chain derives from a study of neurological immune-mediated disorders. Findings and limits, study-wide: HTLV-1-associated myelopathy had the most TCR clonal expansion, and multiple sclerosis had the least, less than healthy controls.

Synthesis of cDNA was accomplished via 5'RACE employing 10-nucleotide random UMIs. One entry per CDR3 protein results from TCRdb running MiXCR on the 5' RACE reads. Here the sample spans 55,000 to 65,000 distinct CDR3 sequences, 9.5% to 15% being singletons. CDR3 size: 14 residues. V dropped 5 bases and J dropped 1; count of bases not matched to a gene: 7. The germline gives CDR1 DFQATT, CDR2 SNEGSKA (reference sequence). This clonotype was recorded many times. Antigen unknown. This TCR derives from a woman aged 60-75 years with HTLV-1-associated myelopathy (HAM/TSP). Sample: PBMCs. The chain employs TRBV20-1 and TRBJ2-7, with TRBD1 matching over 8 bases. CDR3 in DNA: TGCAGTGCTCTGATCGGGACAGGATCCTACGAGCAGTACTTC. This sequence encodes CSALIGTGSYEQYF.